This TCR beta chain was retrieved from a study of cytomegalovirus exposure and HLA in healthy donors (dated by TCRdb to 2015 to 2018). Regarding the complete study: An earlier analysis of roughly 570 of the donors reported over 250 Gb of sequence data and around 120 million unique TCR beta sequences obtained from about 200 million T cells. Approximately 300 gigabases of sequencing data and 70 million to 95 million unique TCR sequences made up an early release that covered over 550 HLA-typed donors. An earlier analysis of some 500 of the donors applied high-throughput TCR beta sequencing to assess whether each TCR beta V gene segment acted as functional or pseudogenic. Donor age, sex, ethnicity and CMV serostatus were compiled together with the repertoire data. Of the roughly 410 genotyped donors, 75% to 85% were placed in the genetic ancestry cluster associated with self-reported Caucasian donors. The T cell repertoires of 550 to 850 subjects were profiled by immunosequencing and related to cytomegalovirus serostatus. Along with the approximately 670-subject first cohort, a separate validation cohort of over a hundred different subjects was used. To study patterns of TCR occurrence, a later analysis re-analyzed previously published TCR beta repertoires from around 700 donors and added high-resolution HLA genotyping. Both class I and class II loci were covered by HLA typing, at four-digit resolution. Genome-wide SNP genotypes for about 65% of the 666 donors were used in a later genetic analysis, which treated that subset as a discovery cohort. Rather than drawing on any new phenotypic data, the later analysis identified candidate immune exposures from TCR beta sequences and the way those sequences occurred across donors. On average, 235,054 unique TCR beta nucleotide sequences were sequenced per donor among some 420 genotyped donors of the cohort, with approximately 18% of those sequences being non-productive. To predict cytomegalovirus infection status, the study combined high-throughput TCR immunosequencing, statistical association of individual TCRs with disease status, and machine learning. All discovery cohort repertoires had been generated using a single sequencing platform. Typing coverage differed by locus: A, B, C, DRB1 and DQB1 were typed in roughly 620-630 donors, DQA1 in about 500, DPA1 in 600 to 610, and DPB1 in just under 480. The study was designed to test whether signatures of past pathogen exposure could be identified by cataloging public T cell receptors. Because of strong linkage in the cohort, four or five DR-DQ haplotypes were treated as single units for association and clustering.

Worth noting for this clone: It lacks a known antigen. The sample holds no much larger clone one base away, and base qualities are not on file.

What the authors observed across the whole study: A further reported finding was that TCR beta sequences accurately predicted the HLA-A and HLA-B alleles for most subjects in the first cohort. The cohort was sequenced for TCR beta chains only, and without alpha or paired-chain data the features that could be detected were limited. According to a later genetic analysis, donors in an Asian-associated ancestry cluster had fewer N-insertions in productive TCRs than the approximately 650-donor mean. The authors suggested that the approach could potentially be generalized to other disease states and immunological phenotypes. Broadly in line with IMGT annotations, most TCR beta V segments showed up in productive rearrangements about 87% or about 30% of the time in an earlier analysis of approximately 600 of the donors. A cluster of highly shared sequence variants was judged likely to be a technical artifact of the sequencing pipeline. A few of the identified cytomegalovirus-associated TCR beta chains were confirmed in vitro to be specific for cytomegalovirus antigens. CMV serostatus was the only immune exposure information available for the cohort. Specific HLA alleles were associated with more than 15,000 TCR beta sequences at a false discovery rate of 0.05 in a later analysis. A total of 150 or so TCR beta chains were listed by the study as associated with cytomegalovirus. In a later analysis, the rate of TCR association differed among HLA loci, with DRB1 alleles having the most associated TCRs and HLA-C alleles having the fewest. Correlated functional status among segregating V segments might reflect linkage disequilibrium, but an unknown experimental factor could not be ruled out. In a later genetic analysis, a missense DCLRE1C variant was associated with V-gene and J-gene trimming of TCR beta chains, and the association was replicated in an independent cohort. Because HLA typing was unavailable for some donors at each locus, only the typed subset was used in association tests. Because the 87-base-pair reads could not distinguish some IMGT-functional V segments, including TRBV6-2 and TRBV6-3, those segments were excluded. While some public TCRs were present in many individuals, most TCR sequences turned up only very rarely across donors. Compared with equally common non-associated chains, HLA-associated TCR beta chains in a later analysis were more clonally expanded and had lower generation probabilities. In a later analysis, most CMV-associated TCR beta chains were found to appear HLA-restricted, with HLA associations seemingly driven largely by CMV exposure. When HLA alleles, especially DR and DQ, strongly co-occurred, TCR associations were difficult to assign to individual alleles. Roughly 17 rarely observed V segments, including chromosome 9 orphons, were excluded from the earlier analysis of several hundred of the donors because counts were too low. A later analysis reported that several top co-occurrence clusters appeared linked to parvovirus B19, influenza, CMV and Epstein-Barr virus. In both the original and validation cohorts, the classifier was reported to diagnose cytomegalovirus status with high specificity and sensitivity. Presence/absence analyses assumed roughly uniform sequencing depth across donors, an assumption that may not hold.

V gives up 1 base and J gives up 6 bases, and the segment between their germline ends measures 10 bases. The CDR3 covers 14 residues, taking in both the cysteine and the phenylalanine. The kept DNA is CDR3 alone, 42 bases in frame from the first base. The germline V gene gives CDR1 as MDHEN and CDR2 as SYDVKM. The cohort comprised more than 550 healthy bone marrow donors. All cohort members were sampled while nominally healthy, although unrecorded immune exposures were likely present. The donor tested CMV seropositive and was one of the 289 seropositive cohort members. Each donor provided a peripheral blood sample, and peripheral blood mononuclear cells were used for TCR beta sequencing. The Qiagen DNeasy Blood Extraction Kit was used to extract genomic DNA from the blood cell samples. Library preparation employed the immunoSEQ multiplex PCR assay. For the multiplex PCR, a mixture combining 60 forward primers for TCR Vbeta segments and 13 reverse primers for TCR Jbeta segments was used. A multiplex PCR assay on genomic DNA amplified the CDR3 region of rearranged TCR beta genes. On the Illumina HiSeq System, the amplified TCR beta libraries were sequenced as 87-base-pair reads. The authors' pipeline ran thus. A later analysis tallied around 80 million unique TCR beta chains across the 660 or so repertoires, and about 12 million of those chains were shared by two or more donors. Raw reads were error-corrected and collapsed into unique sequences by a nearest-neighbor algorithm in which closely related sequences were merged to remove PCR and sequencing errors. Alignment of CDR3 sequences to IMGT reference sequences was used to assign V, D and J gene segments. Each retained sequence needed at least a six-nucleotide match to both a V gene segment and a J gene segment. A rearrangement counted as productive if the CDR3 had no stop codons and remained in frame with V and J, and every other rearrangement counted as non-productive. CDR3 was defined according to IMGT convention as the region running from the second conserved V-encoded cysteine to the conserved J-encoded phenylalanine. The earlier analysis of about 590 of the donors excluded sequences that lacked an unambiguous match to a single V gene segment. In an earlier analysis of some 590 of the donors, V segments were called functional above 56.7% productive rearrangements and were called segregating when the between-donor standard deviation exceeded 5%. A statistical classification framework was developed to diagnose cytomegalovirus status using the catalog of TCR beta chain sequences. In a later analysis, V and J genes were assigned by comparing TCR nucleotide sequences against IMGT/GENE-DB human TR gene sequences. Using the TCRdist pipeline, a later analysis assigned CDR3 sequences along with most-parsimonious VDJ recombination scenarios. In a later analysis, every TCR beta chain was defined by the combination of its CDR3 amino acid sequence and its V-gene family, and reads without a unique V-gene family were dropped. To address suspected cross-contamination and a sequencing artifact, a later analysis removed a few hundred highly shared, low-generation-probability nucleotide sequences. A later analysis calculated a clonal expansion index for each public chain from normalized within-repertoire ranks of inferred template counts. A later analysis computed generation probabilities with a VDJ recombination model fitted to out-of-frame rearrangements, and checked the results against IGoR. Hypergeometric tests were used in a later analysis to score TCR-TCR, TCR-HLA and TCR-CMV co-occurrence, with a repertoire-size bias correction applied to the TCR pairs. A later analysis estimated false discovery rates by permuting HLA or CMV assignments 20 times. In a later analysis, co-occurring TCRs were grouped using DBSCAN, with TCRdist sequence similarity added in when clustering inside HLA-allele-positive subsets. Repertoires with fewer than 30,000 or more than 120,000 public chains, plus five repertoires with anomalous nucleotide sharing, were excluded from co-occurrence clustering. This is the immuneACCESS table as TCRdb keeps it, with only in-frame sequences that have V and J called. A part of the clones is gone; compared with another copy, unresolved V genes explain less than half, and the rest is unexplained. V and J calls plus clone size are reproduced from that table; the DNA served to infer D and trimming. The sample table holds about 260,000 clones, of which about 83% were seen once. Jointly, the top ten make up approximately 2% of the sample.

The sequencing sample was made of PBMCs. This chain is built from TRBV28 and TRBJ1-5, and possibly TRBD1, on 6 matching bases. The source is a middle-aged woman in good health and CMV-seropositive. The nucleotide sequence reads TGTGCCAGCAGTTTATTGAGGGGGGGTCAGCCCCAGCATTTT. It is translated as CASSLLRGGQPQHF. Reference TRBV28 and TRBJ1-5 genes cover what lies past the CDR3, so the full variable domain is DVKVTQSSRYLVKRTGEKVFLECVQDMDHENMFWYRQDPGLGLRLIYFSYDVKMKEKGDIPEGYSVSREKKERFSLILESASTNQTSMYLCASSLLRGGQPQHFGDGTRLSIL.